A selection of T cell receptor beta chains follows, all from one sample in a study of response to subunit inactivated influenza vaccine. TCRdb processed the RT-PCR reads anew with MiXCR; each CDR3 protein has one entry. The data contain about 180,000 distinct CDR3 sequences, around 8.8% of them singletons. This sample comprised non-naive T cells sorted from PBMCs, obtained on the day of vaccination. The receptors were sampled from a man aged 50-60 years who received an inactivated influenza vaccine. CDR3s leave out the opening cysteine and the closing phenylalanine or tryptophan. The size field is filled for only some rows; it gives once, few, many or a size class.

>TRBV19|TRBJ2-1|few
ASSMELASYNEQF
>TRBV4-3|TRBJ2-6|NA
ASSQDASGDNGANVLT
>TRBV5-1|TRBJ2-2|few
ASSLARGGYAGELF
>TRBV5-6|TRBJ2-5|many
ASSLVGGAYSHKETQY
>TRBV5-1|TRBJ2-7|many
ASSLDRGYEQY
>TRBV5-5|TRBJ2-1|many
ASSLASGTYNEQF
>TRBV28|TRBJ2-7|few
ASSPNTGRRKSSYEQY
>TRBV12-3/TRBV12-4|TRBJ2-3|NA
ASSQGGRGQEEY
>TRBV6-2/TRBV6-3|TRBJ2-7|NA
ASRPRTGNYEQY
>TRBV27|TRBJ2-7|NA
ASSTNLREQY
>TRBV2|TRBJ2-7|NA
ASSYRANYEQY
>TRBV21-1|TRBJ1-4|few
ASSNKLGKAFEKLF
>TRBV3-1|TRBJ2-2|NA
ASSQDRYRAGTGELF
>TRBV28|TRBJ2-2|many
ASSFPTSGATTNTGELF
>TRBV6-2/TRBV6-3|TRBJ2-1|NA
ASSNPPGEQF
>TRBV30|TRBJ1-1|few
ATRPAPGTEAF
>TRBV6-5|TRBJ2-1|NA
ASSYWTSGGGEQF
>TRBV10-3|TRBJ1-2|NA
AITRTEEYGYT
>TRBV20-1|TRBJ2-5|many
SASGRETQY
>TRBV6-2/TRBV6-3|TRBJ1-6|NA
ASSSTSTGTNSPLH
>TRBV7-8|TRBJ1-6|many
ASSPRTVGNSPLH
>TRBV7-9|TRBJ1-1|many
ASSQAVGDTEAF
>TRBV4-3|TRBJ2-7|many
ASSQDKGSGGFREQY
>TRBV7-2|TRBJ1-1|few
ASSQQGAHRAEAF
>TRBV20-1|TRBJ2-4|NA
SASTGVAKNIQY
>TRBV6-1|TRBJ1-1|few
ASSQDRDWGEAF
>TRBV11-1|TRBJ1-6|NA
ASSSPGQGSLYNSPLH
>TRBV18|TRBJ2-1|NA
ASSDLGLAGPNEQF
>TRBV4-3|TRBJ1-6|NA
ASSYRASYNSPLH
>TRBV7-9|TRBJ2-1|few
ASSLVLAGWGNEQF
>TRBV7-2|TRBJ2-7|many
ASSLVGIGGTNRGQY
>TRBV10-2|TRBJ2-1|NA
ASSATGGGYNEQF
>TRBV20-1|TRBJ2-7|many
SAAGLAGGILGEQY
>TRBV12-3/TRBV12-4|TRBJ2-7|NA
ASSLKVGGWSEQY
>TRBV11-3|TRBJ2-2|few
ASSALLGQTYGELF
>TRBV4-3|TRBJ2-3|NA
ASSQDLRWRGDTQY
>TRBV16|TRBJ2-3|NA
ASSHTSGRAGADTQY
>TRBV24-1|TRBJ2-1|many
ATSRGGRELSNEQF
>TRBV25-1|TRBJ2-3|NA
ASSEGGAFTDTQY
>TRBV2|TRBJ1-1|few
ASSLDSFEAF
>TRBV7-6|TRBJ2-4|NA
ASSPGEDYSSGRG
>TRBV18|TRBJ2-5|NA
ASSPPTGTQETQY
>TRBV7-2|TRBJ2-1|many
ASSLEVGEGEQF